The 3 T cell receptor beta chains given below trace back to one sample, sequenced in a study of blood T cell repertoires in COVID-19 (dated by TCRdb to 2020 to 2022). Libraries were made using the immunoSEQ multiplex PCR assay. Not all clones reach the TCRdb copy of this immuneACCESS table, which keeps in-frame sequences only. Checked studies attribute under half of the gap to unresolved V genes and leave the rest unexplained. This sample holds 300,000 to 400,000 clones; roughly 87% were observed only once. The ten top clones hold approximately 1% of the sample. Sequenced input: PBMCs or T cells enriched from blood (not recorded which). Every receptor here comes from a woman in her 30s who had recovered from COVID-19.

The chain couples TRBV3-1 (or the pseudogene TRBV3-2) to TRBJ1-5; D remains unclear. Germline CDR1 and CDR2: LGHDT and YNNKEL (reference sequence). Trimming shortened V by 4 bases and J by 0 bases, and 10 bases separated the two germline ends. This CDR3 is 15 amino acids long. The CDR3 reads CASSPTRASNQPQHF. The CDR3 coding sequence is TGTGCCAGCAGCCCGACGAGGGCTAGCAATCAGCCCCAGCATTTT.

The genes are TRBV6-5 and TRBJ1-2; 9 nucleotides match TRBD1. CDR1 MNHEY and CDR2 SVGAGI come from the germline V gene. J lost 8 bases, V lost 6 bases, and 7 bases had no gene match. This CDR3 spans 13 amino acids. CDR3 in amino acids: CASSLQGARGYTF. CDR3 nucleotide sequence: TGTGCCAGCAGCCTACAGGGGGCGCGGGGCTACACCTTC.

The chain joins TRBV30 to TRBJ1-6; unclear D gene. Looked up from germline, CDR1 is GTSNPN and CDR2 is SVGIG (reference sequence). Trimming left V 7 bases short and J 0 bases short, with 10 bases between. The CDR3 is made up of 14 amino acids. The chain's CDR3 is CASSGSSYNSPLHF. CDR3 DNA sequence: TGTGCCTCCTCGGGAAGCTCCTATAATTCACCCCTCCACTTT.